One sample yielded the 13 T cell receptor beta chains listed below, sequenced in a study of T cells after yellow fever vaccination. One entry per CDR3 protein results from TCRdb running MiXCR on the 5' RACE reads. The data contain 350,000 to 450,000 distinct CDR3 sequences, about 17% of them singletons. Sample: PBMCs, taken before the yellow fever booster vaccination. These receptors all come from a man aged 18-30 years who received the YFV17D yellow fever vaccine.

The rearrangement joins TRBV2 to TRBJ2-7; D tentatively reads TRBD1 or TRBD2 (6 bases each). This CDR3 comprises 14 residues. Germline CDR1 is SNHLY and CDR2 is FYNNEI. V lost 2 bases, J lost 3 bases, and 11 bases lay in between. The CDR3 here is CASSEQGTHYEQYF. For the CDR3, the DNA is TGTGCCAGCAGTGAACAGGGGACTCACTACGAGCAGTACTTC.

This clonotype has more than one count but fewer than ten. The V and J genes are TRBV20-1 and TRBJ2-1; D might be TRBD1 (6 bases). The germline gives CDR1 DFQATT, CDR2 SNEGSKA (reference sequence). With 6 bases removed from V and 0 bases from J, the gap between germline ends came to 15 bases. This CDR3 comprises 15 residues. The CDR3: CSATSGTLSYNEQFF. The CDR3 bases are TGCAGTGCAACTTCCGGGACACTCTCCTACAATGAGCAGTTCTTC.

Only a few counts were recorded for this clonotype. The chain links TRBV29-1 to TRBJ1-3, with D hard to call. CDR1 and CDR2 (germline): SQVTM, ANQGSEA. Trimming removed 2 bases at V and 8 bases at J, with 10 bases between. The CDR3 extends over 12 amino acids. The CDR3 DNA follows: TGCAGCGTTGAACTCCGCGCGGACACCATATATTTT. Translating it yields CSVELRADTIYF. Together with reference TRBV29-1 and TRBJ1-3, the CDR3 gives the full variable domain: SAVISQKPSRDICQRGTSLTIQCQVDSQVTMMFWYRQQPGQSLTLIATANQGSEATYESGFVIDKFPISRPNLTFSTLTVSNMSPEDSSIYLCSVELRADTIYFGEGSWLTVV.

The chain is built from TRBV12-3 or TRBV12-4 and TRBJ1-1; possibly TRBD1 for D (5 bases). The CDR3 is made up of 14 amino acids. V gave up 2 bases and J gave up 8 bases, with 15 bases separating them. CDR3 protein: CASSLPLTGTEAFF. CDR3 bases: TGTGCCAGCAGTTTACCCCTAACGGGGACGGAAGCTTTCTTT.

A few counts support this clonotype. The gene calls are TRBV7-8 and TRBJ2-2; tentatively, D is TRBD1 or TRBD2 (5 bases each). Trimming removed 1 base from V and 6 bases from J, with 15 bases in between. The CDR3 is 16 residues long. CDR1 and CDR2 (germline): SGHVS, FQNEAQ. The CDR3 loop is CASSLVYRGAAGELFF. CDR3 nucleotides: TGTGCCAGCAGCTTAGTGTATCGAGGGGCGGCCGGGGAGCTGTTTTTT.

The chain couples TRBV4-3 to TRBJ1-1; D uncertain. This CDR3 has 14 amino acids. V was trimmed by 1 base and J by 8 bases, leaving 14 bases between them. Germline V gene data show CDR1 as LGHNA and CDR2 as YSLEER. The CDR3 bases are TGCGCCAGCAGCCAAGGCCTGGGCCCCTTAGAAGCTTTCTTT. Its protein product is CASSQGLGPLEAFF.

This clonotype was picked up a small number of times. The chain has TRBV7-2 and TRBJ1-2; 8 positions match TRBD1. Germline V gene sequence: CDR1 SGHTA, CDR2 FQGNSA. V lost 1 base to trimming and J lost 2 bases; unmatched junction nucleotides: 3. This CDR3 is 15 amino acids long. CDR3 in amino acids: CASSLDTGGNYGYTF. The CDR3 DNA reads as TGTGCCAGCAGCTTAGACACAGGGGGGAACTATGGCTACACCTTC.

The chain is built from TRBV5-5 and TRBJ1-1; a weak D match, TRBD1 (5 bases). Germline assignment: CDR1 SGHKS and CDR2 YYEKEE (reference sequence). Trimming removed 4 bases from V and 1 base from J, with 14 bases in between. The CDR3 runs to 15 residues. In DNA, the CDR3 is TGTGCCAGCAGCCCTGGGGCAGGATGGAACACTGAAGCTTTCTTT. This translates into CASSPGAGWNTEAFF. Full variable domain (rest looked up from reference TRBV5-5 and TRBJ1-1): DAGVTQSPTHLIKTRGQQVTLRCSPISGHKSVSWYQQVLGQGPQFIFQYYEKEERGRGNFPDRFSARQFPNYSSELNVNALLLGDSALYLCASSPGAGWNTEAFFGQGTRLTVV.

This clonotype was seen more than once but under ten times. CDR3: CASSRVQGRSGNTIYF. In DNA form, the CDR3 reads TGTGCCAGCAGCAGAGTTCAGGGGAGATCTGGAAACACCATATATTTT. The chain uses TRBV14 and TRBJ1-3, with D possibly TRBD1 on 6 matching bases. Germline assignment: CDR1 SGHDN and CDR2 FVKESK. The CDR3 extends over 16 amino acids. The ends were cut back, 5 bases at V and 1 base at J, with 15 bases in the middle.

This clonotype was counted at least ten times. V and J are TRBV27 and TRBJ1-6; D is uncertain. The V and J ends lost 5 bases and 6 bases respectively, with 5 bases between them. Per germline, CDR1 MNHEY and CDR2 SMNVEV (reference sequence). The CDR3 sequence is 12 residues long. The CDR3 nucleotides are TGTGCCAGCAGTCCGATTAATTCACCCCTCCACTTT. It yields the protein CASSPINSPLHF.

This clonotype was seen more than once but under ten times. V usage is TRBV15 and J usage is TRBJ2-2; the D gene is possibly TRBD2 (5 bases). In germline, CDR1 is LNHNV, CDR2 YYDKDF (reference sequence). This CDR3 region has 13 residues. The V end lost 4 bases, the J end lost 6 bases, and 9 bases lay between the germline ends. The chain's CDR3 is CATSNRGSGELFF. CDR3 sequence (DNA): TGTGCCACCAGCAACCGGGGATCCGGGGAGCTGTTTTTT.

About this clonotype itself: The junction departs from the called germline gene at one end, perhaps through a read error. The V call is TRBV7-7, the J call TRBJ2-5; D is perhaps TRBD1 (6 bases). This CDR3 contains 15 residues. Looked up from germline, CDR1 is SSHAT and CDR2 is FNYEAQ (reference sequence). The CDR3 loop is CASSLGPAGEETQYF. The CDR3 DNA sequence: TGTGCTAGCAGCTTAGGTCCGGCAGGGGAAGAGACCCAGTACTTC.

The rearrangement uses TRBV30 and TRBJ2-2, with a weak D call TRBD1 (5 bases). Germline V gene lookup returns CDR1 GTSNPN and CDR2 SVGIG (reference sequence). This CDR3 comprises 14 residues. V lost 2 bases and J 5 bases, leaving 12 bases between the germline ends. The CDR3 is CAWSSGAGTGELFF. The CDR3 DNA sequence: TGTGCCTGGAGTTCTGGGGCCGGAACCGGGGAGCTGTTTTTT.